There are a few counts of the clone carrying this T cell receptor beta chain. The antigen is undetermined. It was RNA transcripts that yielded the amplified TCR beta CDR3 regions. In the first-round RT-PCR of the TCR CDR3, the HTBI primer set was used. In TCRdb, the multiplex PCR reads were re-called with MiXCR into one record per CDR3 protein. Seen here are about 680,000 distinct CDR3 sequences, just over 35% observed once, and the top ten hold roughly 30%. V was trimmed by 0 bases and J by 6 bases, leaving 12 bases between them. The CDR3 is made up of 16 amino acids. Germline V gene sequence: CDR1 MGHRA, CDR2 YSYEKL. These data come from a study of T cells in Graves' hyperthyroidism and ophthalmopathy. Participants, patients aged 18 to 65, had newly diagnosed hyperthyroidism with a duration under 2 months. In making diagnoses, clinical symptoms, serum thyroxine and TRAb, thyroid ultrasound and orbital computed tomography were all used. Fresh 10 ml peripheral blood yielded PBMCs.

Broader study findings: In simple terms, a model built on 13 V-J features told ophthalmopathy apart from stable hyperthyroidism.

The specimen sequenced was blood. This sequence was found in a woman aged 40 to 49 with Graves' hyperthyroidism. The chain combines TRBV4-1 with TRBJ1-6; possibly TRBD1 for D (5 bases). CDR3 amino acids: CASSQEGQGGNSPLHF. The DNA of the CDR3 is TGCGCCAGCAGCCAAGAAGGCCAGGGTGGTAATTCACCCCTCCACTTT.